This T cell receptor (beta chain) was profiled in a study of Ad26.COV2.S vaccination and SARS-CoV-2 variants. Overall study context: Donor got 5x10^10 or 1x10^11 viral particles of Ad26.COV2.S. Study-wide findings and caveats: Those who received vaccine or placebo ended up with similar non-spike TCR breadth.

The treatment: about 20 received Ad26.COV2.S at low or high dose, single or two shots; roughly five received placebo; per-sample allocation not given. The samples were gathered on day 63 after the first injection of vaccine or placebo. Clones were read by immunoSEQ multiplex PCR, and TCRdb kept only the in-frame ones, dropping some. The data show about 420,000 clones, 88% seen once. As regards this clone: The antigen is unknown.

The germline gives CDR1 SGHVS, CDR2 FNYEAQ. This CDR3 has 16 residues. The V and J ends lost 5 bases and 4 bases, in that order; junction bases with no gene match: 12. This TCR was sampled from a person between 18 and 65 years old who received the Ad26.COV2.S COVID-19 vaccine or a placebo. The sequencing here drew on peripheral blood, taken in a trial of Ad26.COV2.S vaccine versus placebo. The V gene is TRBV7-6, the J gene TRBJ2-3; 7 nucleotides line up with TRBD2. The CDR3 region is CASSTRLASYADTQYF. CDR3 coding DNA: TGTGCCAGCAGCACCCGACTAGCTTCTTACGCAGATACGCAGTATTTT. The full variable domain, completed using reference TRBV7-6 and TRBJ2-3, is GAGVSQSPRYKVTKRGQDVALRCDPISGHVSLYWYRQALGQGPEFLTYFNYEAQQDKSGLPNDRFSAERPEGSISTLTIQRTEQRDSAMYRCASSTRLASYADTQYFGPGTRLTVL.